Sequencing of this TCR beta chain was carried out in a study of HIV-infected children after antiretroviral therapy interruption. The treatment here: PENTA 11 planned treatment interruption arm or continuous ART arm. This clonotype was counted many times. The CDR3 has 15 amino acids. V dropped 4 bases and J dropped 3; count of bases not matched to a gene: 8. CDR1 is SGHDN and CDR2 is FVKESK in the germline V gene. RNA-based 3' RACE libraries used unique molecular identifiers. MiXCR, applied by TCRdb to the 3' RACE reads, yields one record per CDR3 protein. The sample consists of approximately 95,000 distinct CDR3 sequences, 5.5% to 8.5% of them appearing once.

The input for sequencing was CD45RA+ CD4+ T cells from PBMCs, pooled from several time points, taken from a donor given antiretroviral therapy, either interrupted or continuous. Subset meaning: naive CD4+ CD45RA+ CD45RO- T cells. The sequence came from a pool of human donors with HIV. The chain links TRBV14 to TRBJ2-7, with TRBD2 identical over 8 bases. The CDR3 sequence: CASSPPGTRVYEQYF. The CDR3 DNA is TGTGCCAGCAGCCCCCCCGGGACTAGAGTCTACGAGCAGTACTTC.